The 10 T cell receptor beta chains below were found in one sample sequenced in a study of T-cell memory formation after mild COVID-19. MiXCR was run by TCRdb on the 5' RACE reads, yielding one entry per CDR3 protein. This table holds fewer than 150,000 distinct CDR3 sequences, approximately 15% found once. The sequencing input was PBMCs or a T cell subset sorted from them (not recorded which). The receptors shown here come from a man aged 18-30 years who had mild COVID-19 (a few samples of this study predate the infection). Cell type and time point are not known.

This clonotype was seen a few times. This rearrangement joins TRBV30 to TRBJ1-4; the D gene is possibly TRBD1 (5 bases). There are 13 residues in the CDR3. Trimming removed 5 bases at V and 0 bases at J, with 7 bases between. Germline V gene data show CDR1 as GTSNPN and CDR2 as SVGIG (reference sequence). The CDR3 sequence: CAWAGATNEKLFF. The DNA for the CDR3 is TGTGCCTGGGCGGGGGCAACTAATGAAAAACTGTTTTTT.

J is TRBJ2-1 and V is TRBV28; a possible D gene is TRBD1 (5 bases). The CDR3 loop spans 15 amino acids. In germline, CDR1 is MDHEN, CDR2 SYDVKM. Between the trimmed V and J ends, which lost 3 bases and 7 bases, there was a span of 16 bases. The CDR3 nucleotides are TGTGCCAGCAGTTTGATTGGCAGGGTTGAAAATGAGCAGTTCTTC. It codes for CASSLIGRVENEQFF. Full variable domain (missing parts from reference TRBV28 and TRBJ2-1): DVKVTQSSRYLVKRTGEKVFLECVQDMDHENMFWYRQDPGLGLRLIYFSYDVKMKEKGDIPEGYSVSREKKERFSLILESASTNQTSMYLCASSLIGRVENEQFFGPGTRLTVL.

This clonotype was seen a handful of times. The V and J genes are TRBV6-1 and TRBJ1-1; D is uncertain. With 0 bases removed from V and 5 bases from J, the gap between germline ends came to 7 bases. Per the germline V gene, CDR1 is MNHNS and CDR2 is SASEGT. The CDR3 is 13 residues long. The CDR3 bases are TGTGCCAGCAGTGAAGCGAGGAGTACTGAAGCTTTCTTT. As protein: CASSEARSTEAFF.

The J gene is TRBJ1-5, the V gene TRBV4-2; D not resolved. The CDR3 runs 13 residues. Germline CDR1 LGHNA, CDR2 YNFKEQ. V was trimmed by 0 bases and J by 9 bases, leaving 9 bases between them. The CDR3 DNA sequence: TGTGCCAGCAGCCAAGATAGGCGGGCGCCCCAGCATTTT. This translates into CASSQDRRAPQHF.

This clonotype was seen a handful of times. The chain recombines TRBV7-9 with TRBJ1-2, with a possible D match to TRBD1 (5 bases). This CDR3 contains 17 residues. The ends were cut back, 5 bases at V and 3 bases at J, with 22 bases in the middle. Germline assignment: CDR1 SEHNR and CDR2 FQNEAQ (reference sequence). CDR3 sequence reads: CASSRGGPSAADYGYTF. CDR3 nucleotides: TGTGCCAGCAGCCGCGGGGGACCTAGCGCTGCGGACTATGGCTACACCTTC. The variable domain in full, completed from reference TRBV7-9 and TRBJ1-2, reads DTGVSQNPRHKITKRGQNVTFRCDPISEHNRLYWYRQTLGQGPEFLTYFQNEAQLEKSRLLSDRFSAERPKGSFSTLEIQRTEQGDSAMYLCASSRGGPSAADYGYTFGSGTRLTVV.

CDR3 protein: CASTLAASLGQPQHF. CDR3 in DNA: TGTGCCAGCACCCTGGCGGCGTCGTTGGGCCAGCCCCAGCATTTT. The rearrangement uses TRBV12-3 or TRBV12-4 and TRBJ1-5; D unclear. This CDR3 comprises 15 residues. V was trimmed by 7 bases and J by 7 bases, leaving 20 bases between them.

This clonotype has more than one count but fewer than ten. The chain employs TRBV20-1 and TRBJ2-7; D remains ambiguous. This CDR3 comprises 8 residues. Per germline, CDR1 DFQATT and CDR2 SNEGSKA (reference sequence). CDR3 in amino acids: CSAPLIPV. The DNA for the CDR3 is TGCAGTGCTCCCCTGATTCCCGTC.

A few counts support this clonotype. This chain connects TRBV6-6 to TRBJ1-5, with a tentative D call TRBD1 (5 bases). Germline CDR1 MNHNY, CDR2 SVGAGI (reference sequence). The CDR3 totals 10 residues. Trimming stripped 8 bases from V and 10 bases from J, with 9 bases between. The CDR3 DNA reads TGTGCCAGCGGCGGGGACCCCCAGCATTTT. It translates to CASGGDPQHF.

This clonotype has ten or more counts. The chain employs TRBV7-9 and TRBJ1-1; D not certain. This CDR3 region has 14 residues. From germline, CDR1 is SEHNR and CDR2 FQNEAQ (reference sequence). Trimming left V 4 bases short and J 0 bases short, with 9 bases between. Here the CDR3 DNA reads TGTGCCAGCAGCTCTACTGGTTTGAACACTGAAGCTTTCTTT. Translating it yields CASSSTGLNTEAFF.

This clonotype came up many times. The chain employs TRBV6-2 or TRBV6-3 and TRBJ2-7, with no clear D. Per germline, CDR1 MNHEY and CDR2 SVGEGT. The length of the CDR3 is 16 residues. Trimming removed 2 bases from V and 3 bases from J, with 17 bases in between. CDR3 bases: TGTGCCAGCAGTTACATAAAGGACGGCGGCTACTACGAGCAGTACGTC. Translation: CASSYIKDGGYYEQYV.